This T cell receptor beta chain was identified during a study of CD8+CD57+ T cells in acquired aplastic anemia. General study results and limits: Patients and controls shared under 30 CD8+ CDR3 sequences, highly expressed in patients.

For CDR3 and TCR beta VDJ profiling, genomic DNA was the template used. TCRdb itself ran the reads through MiXCR, one entry per CDR3 protein. The data contain under 200,000 distinct CDR3 sequences, roughly 48% of them singletons. In this sample, this clonotype turned up a few times. Its specificity is unknown. The junction departs from the called germline gene at one end, perhaps through a read error. CD8+CD57+ cell expansion, shown by flow cytometry, had occurred in the patients selected for sequencing. The sequenced material came from sorted CD4+, CD8+, or CD8+CD57+ T cells (not recorded which) from PBMCs. This clonotype was sampled from a human donor with aplastic anemia.

CDR3: CASSVAASGGVRETQYF. In DNA, the CDR3 is TGTGCTAGCAGCGTAGCGGCTAGCGGGGGGGTAAGGGAGACCCAGTACTTC. V gene TRBV9 combines with J gene TRBJ2-5, with 12 nucleotides matching TRBD2. CDR1 is SGDLS and CDR2 is YYNGEE in the germline V gene. The CDR3 is made up of 17 amino acids.